This T cell receptor beta chain originates from a study of blood T cell repertoires in COVID-19. Participants were placed into cohorts based on the clinical history they reported. The assay was immunoSEQ multiplex PCR, and TCRdb's table has in-frame clones only and misses some. The sample shows fewer than 250,000 clones, roughly 86% of them seen only once. Germline CDR1 is SGHAT and CDR2 is FQNNGV. CDR3 size: 14 residues. V shed 4 bases and J shed 0 bases, with 10 bases lying between them. The sequence was obtained from a woman between 35 and 50 years old in a cohort exposed to, infected with or recovered from COVID-19 (not recorded which). The sample comprised PBMCs or T cells enriched from blood (not recorded which). This chain joins TRBV11-2 and TRBJ2-7, with a weak D call TRBD1 (6 bases). The chain's CDR3 is CASSSGQNSYEQYF. Here the CDR3 DNA reads TGTGCCAGCAGCTCCGGACAGAACTCCTACGAGCAGTACTTC.